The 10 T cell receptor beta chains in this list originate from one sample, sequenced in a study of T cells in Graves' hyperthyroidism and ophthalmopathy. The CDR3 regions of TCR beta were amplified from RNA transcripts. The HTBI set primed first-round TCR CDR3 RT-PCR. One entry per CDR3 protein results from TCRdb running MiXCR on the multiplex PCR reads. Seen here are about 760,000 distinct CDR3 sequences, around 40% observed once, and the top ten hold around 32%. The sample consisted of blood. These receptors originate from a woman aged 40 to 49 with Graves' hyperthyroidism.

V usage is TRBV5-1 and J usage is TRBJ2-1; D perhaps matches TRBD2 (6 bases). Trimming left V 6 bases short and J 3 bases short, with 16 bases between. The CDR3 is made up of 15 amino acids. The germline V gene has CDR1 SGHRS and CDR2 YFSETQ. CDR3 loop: CASTWVLAGYNEQFF. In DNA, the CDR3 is TGCGCCAGCACGTGGGTACTAGCAGGCTACAATGAGCAGTTCTTC.

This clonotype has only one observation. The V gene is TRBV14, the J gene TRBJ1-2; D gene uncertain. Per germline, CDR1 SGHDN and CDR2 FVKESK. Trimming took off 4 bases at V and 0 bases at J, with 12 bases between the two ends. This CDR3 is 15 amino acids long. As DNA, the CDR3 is TGTGCCAGCAGCCGAGACCCGTTAGCTAACTATGGCTACACCTTC. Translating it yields CASSRDPLANYGYTF.

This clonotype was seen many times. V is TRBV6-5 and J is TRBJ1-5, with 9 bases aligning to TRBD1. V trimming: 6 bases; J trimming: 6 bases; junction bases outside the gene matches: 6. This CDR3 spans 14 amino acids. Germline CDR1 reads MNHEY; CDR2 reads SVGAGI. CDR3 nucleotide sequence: TGTGCCAGCAGCTTAACAGGGGGCGGTCAGCCCCAGCATTTT. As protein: CASSLTGGGQPQHF.

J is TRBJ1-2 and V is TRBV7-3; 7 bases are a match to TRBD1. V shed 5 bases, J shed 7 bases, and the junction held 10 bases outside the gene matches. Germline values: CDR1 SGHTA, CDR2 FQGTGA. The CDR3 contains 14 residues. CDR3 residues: CASSQEGQWVGYTF. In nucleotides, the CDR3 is TGTGCCAGCAGCCAAGAGGGACAGTGGGTTGGCTACACCTTC. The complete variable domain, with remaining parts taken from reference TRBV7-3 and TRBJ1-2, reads GAGVSQTPSNKVTEKGKYVELRCDPISGHTALYWYRQSLGQGPEFLIYFQGTGAADDSGLPNDRFFAVRPEGSVSTLKIQRTERGDSAVYLCASSQEGQWVGYTFGSGTRLTVV.

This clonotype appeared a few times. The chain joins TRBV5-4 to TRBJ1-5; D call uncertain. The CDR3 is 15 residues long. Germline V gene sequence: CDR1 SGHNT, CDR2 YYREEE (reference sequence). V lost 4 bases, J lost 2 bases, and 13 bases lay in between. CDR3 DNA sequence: TGTGCCAGCAGCCAAGGCCCCCCGGGCAATCAGCCCCAGCATTTT. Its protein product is CASSQGPPGNQPQHF.

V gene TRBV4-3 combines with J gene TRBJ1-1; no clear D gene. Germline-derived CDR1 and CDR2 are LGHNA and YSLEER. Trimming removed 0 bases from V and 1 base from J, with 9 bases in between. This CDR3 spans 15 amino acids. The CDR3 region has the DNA TGCGCCAGCAGCCAAGATGTAGGAGAGAACACTGAAGCTTTCTTT. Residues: CASSQDVGENTEAFF.

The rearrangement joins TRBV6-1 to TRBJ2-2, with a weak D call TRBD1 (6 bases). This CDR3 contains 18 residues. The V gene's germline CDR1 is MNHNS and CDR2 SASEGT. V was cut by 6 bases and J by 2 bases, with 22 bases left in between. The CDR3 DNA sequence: TGTGCCAGCAGCCTCCCGCCGACTAACAGGGAAAACACCGGGGAGCTGTTTTTT. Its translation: CASSLPPTNRENTGELFF.

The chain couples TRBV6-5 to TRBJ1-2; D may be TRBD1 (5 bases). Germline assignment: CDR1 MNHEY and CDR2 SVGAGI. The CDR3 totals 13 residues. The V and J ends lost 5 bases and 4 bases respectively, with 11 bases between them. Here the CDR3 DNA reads TGTGCCAGCAGTCCCCGGGACGGCTATGGCTACACCTTC. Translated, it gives CASSPRDGYGYTF.

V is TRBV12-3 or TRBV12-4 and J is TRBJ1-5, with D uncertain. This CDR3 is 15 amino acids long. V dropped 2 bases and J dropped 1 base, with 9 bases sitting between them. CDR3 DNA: TGTGCCAGCAGTTTAATGTCCGACAGCAATCAGCCCCAGCATTTT. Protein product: CASSLMSDSNQPQHF.

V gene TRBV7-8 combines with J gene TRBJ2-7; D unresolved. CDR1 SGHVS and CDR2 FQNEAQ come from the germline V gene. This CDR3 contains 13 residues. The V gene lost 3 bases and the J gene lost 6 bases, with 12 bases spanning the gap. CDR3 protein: CASSFPSWREQYF. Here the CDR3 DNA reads TGTGCCAGCAGCTTCCCGAGCTGGCGCGAGCAGTACTTC.